These 5 T cell receptor beta chains share one sample of origin, sequenced in a study of blood T cells in healthy people across ages. Through a sample-barcoded 5' primer and a J-beta primer mix, a second PCR was run for roughly 7 to 11 cycles. TCRdb processed the 5' RACE reads anew with MiXCR; each CDR3 protein has one entry. This table holds 850,000 to 1,300,000 distinct CDR3 sequences, more than 35% found once. Specimen: blood. These receptors all stem from a woman aged 60-70 years in good health.

This clonotype was observed a handful of times. The rearrangement uses TRBV15 and TRBJ1-2, with TRBD1 as a possible D gene (6 bases). Germline CDR1 reads LNHNV; CDR2 reads YYDKDF (reference sequence). CDR3 length equals 15 residues. V was trimmed by 5 bases and J by 4 bases, leaving 17 bases between them. In DNA form, the CDR3 reads TGTGCCACCAGCCCTCGCGGGGGGCTTACCTATGGCTACACCTTC. Protein sequence: CATSPRGGLTYGYTF.

The chain combines TRBV27 with TRBJ2-2; 7 bases are a match to TRBD1. The CDR3 runs to 14 residues. J gave up 8 bases and V 6 bases, and 9 bases lay outside the gene matches. Per germline, CDR1 MNHEY and CDR2 SMNVEV (reference sequence). CDR3 DNA: TGTGCCAGCAGCATTGACAGGGTGATGGGGGAGCTGTTTTTT. Translating gives CASSIDRVMGELFF.

As to this clonotype: One end of the junction is discordant with germline, which a read error may explain. This chain's CDR3 is CTSSLVVADTQYF. For the CDR3, the DNA is TGCACCAGCAGCTTGGTTGTCGCAGATACGCAGTATTTT. The chain links TRBV5-1 to TRBJ2-3; D gene unclear. Germline loops: CDR1 SGHRS, CDR2 YFSETQ. This CDR3 spans 13 amino acids.

This clonotype showed up just a few times. This rearrangement joins TRBV7-3 to TRBJ2-1; no definite D call. The length of the CDR3 is 12 residues. The ends were cut back, 2 bases at V and 5 bases at J, with 4 bases in the middle. Per germline, CDR1 SGHTA and CDR2 FQGTGA. As DNA, the CDR3 is TGTGCCAGCAGCTTACAGGACAATGAGCAGTTCTTC. As protein: CASSLQDNEQFF.

The chain couples TRBV4-2 to TRBJ2-1; 8 positions match TRBD2. After removal of 1 base from V and 7 bases from J, the junction contained 15 bases not matched to a gene. Germline V lookup: CDR1 LGHNA, CDR2 YNFKEQ. The CDR3 has 18 amino acids. The CDR3 nucleotides read TGTGCCAGCAGCCAAGTCTTAACGGCGGGAGGAGAGAGGAATGAGCAGTTCTTC. This sequence encodes CASSQVLTAGGERNEQFF.